This passage covers 21 T cell receptor beta chains from one sample sequenced in a study of T cell responses to AZD1222 COVID-19 vaccine. The protocol was immunoSEQ multiplex PCR, while the TCRdb copy is restricted to in-frame clones and leaves out a portion. The sample carries about 130,000 clones, 89% recorded once. The specimen comprised peripheral blood, sampled on day 0 of AZD1222 vaccination. The receptor source for this set is an adult in good health.

The chain has TRBV30 and TRBJ1-1; D is ambiguous. V gave up 5 bases and J gave up 1 base, with 11 bases separating them. CDR3 size: 13 residues. Germline V CDR1 and CDR2: GTSNPN, SVGIG (reference sequence). Here the CDR3 reads CAWSDARNTEAFF. The CDR3 nucleotides are TGTGCCTGGTCCGACGCCAGGAACACTGAAGCTTTCTTT.

This chain joins TRBV7-2 and TRBJ1-2; TRBD1 is a possible D gene (5 bases). The germline CDR1 and CDR2 sequences are SGHTA and FQGNSA. Trimming cost V 4 bases and J 3 bases, with 12 bases left between them. The CDR3 totals 14 residues. The CDR3 spells CASSSPPTDYGYTF. CDR3 bases: TGTGCCAGCAGCTCCCCCCCGACAGACTATGGCTACACCTTC.

The chain uses TRBV6-4 and TRBJ2-3; 7 bases match TRBD2. Germline lookup yields CDR1 MRHNA and CDR2 SNTAGT. There are 14 residues in the CDR3. Trimming removed 6 bases from V and 2 bases from J; junction bases left unmatched: 5. The CDR3 nucleotides are TGTGCCAGCAGCGTGGGGACTACCACAGATACGCAGTATTTT. It specifies CASSVGTTTDTQYF.

The chain has TRBV5-6 and TRBJ2-5, with D possibly TRBD1 on 5 matching bases. The CDR3 sequence is 14 residues long. Trimming removed 4 bases from V and 7 bases from J, with 17 bases in between. CDR1 and CDR2 (germline): SGHDT, YYEEEE. The CDR3 nucleotides read TGTGCCAGCAGCCTACGACAGACTGCCGGGACCCAGTACTTC. It yields the protein CASSLRQTAGTQYF.

V and J are TRBV11-2 and TRBJ2-1; 8 nucleotides agree with TRBD2. Germline CDR1 and CDR2: SGHAT and FQNNGV. The CDR3 is made up of 15 amino acids. V was clipped by 1 base and J by 9 bases; unmatched bases: 8. This chain's CDR3 is CASSLAGRANGEQFF. CDR3 nucleotides: TGTGCCAGCAGCTTAGCCGGGAGGGCCAATGGTGAGCAGTTCTTC.

The rearrangement uses TRBV4-2 and TRBJ2-7, with TRBD2 identical over 8 bases. Germline V gene lookup returns CDR1 LGHNA and CDR2 YNFKEQ. This CDR3 is built from 15 residues. The J segment lost 5 bases and the V segment lost 2 bases, leaving 8 bases of the junction unmatched. The CDR3 nucleotides are TGTGCCAGCAGCCAACGAGCGGGAGATCCCAACGAGCAGTACTTC. Its protein is CASSQRAGDPNEQYF.

The CDR3 spells CASSATPSNEQFF. In DNA, the CDR3 is TGTGCCAGCAGCGCGACCCCGAGCAATGAGCAGTTCTTC. The rearrangement uses TRBV7-9 and TRBJ2-1, with D hard to call. The V and J ends lost 5 bases and 6 bases respectively, with 11 bases between them. CDR3 length: 13 amino acids. Germline CDR1 and CDR2: SEHNR and FQNEAQ (reference sequence).

CDR3 sequence (DNA): TGTGCCACCAGTGACCTCGGACAGAACTATGGCTACACCTTC. Its translation is CATSDLGQNYGYTF. J is TRBJ1-2 and V is TRBV24-1; D possibly corresponds to TRBD1 (6 bases). The germline CDR1 and CDR2 sequences are KGHDR and SFDVKD. V lost 4 bases and J lost 2, with 10 bases in between. The CDR3 spans 14 residues.

V is TRBV4-1 and J is TRBJ1-1, with D unclear. CDR3 size: 17 residues. Germline CDR1 is MGHRA and CDR2 is YSYEKL. Trimming removed 0 bases at V and 0 bases at J, with 14 bases between. The CDR3 DNA reads as TGCGCCAGCAGCCAAGATTCAACCCGAATCATGAACACTGAAGCTTTCTTT. Its translation: CASSQDSTRIMNTEAFF.

The chain has TRBV5-4 and TRBJ2-3; 12 bases are shared with TRBD2. After removal of 4 bases from V and 0 bases from J, the junction contained 6 bases not matched to a gene. CDR1 is SGHNT and CDR2 is YYREEE in the germline V gene (reference sequence). This CDR3 has 17 residues. The CDR3 reads CASSLGLAGTSTDTQYF. The CDR3 region has the DNA TGTGCCAGCAGCCTGGGACTAGCGGGTACTAGCACAGATACGCAGTATTTT. Combining the CDR3 with reference TRBV5-4 and TRBJ2-3 gives the whole variable domain ETGVTQSPTHLIKTRGQQVTLRCSSQSGHNTVSWYQQALGQGPQFIFQYYREEENGRGNFPPRFSGLQFPNYSSELNVNALELDDSALYLCASSLGLAGTSTDTQYFGPGTRLTVL.

This chain links TRBV7-3 with TRBJ1-3, with TRBD1 as a possible D gene (5 bases). V shed 8 bases and J shed 0 bases, with 14 bases lying between them. The CDR3 sequence is 15 residues long. The germline CDR1 and CDR2 sequences are SGHTA and FQGTGA. The CDR3 loop is CASRLGPNSGNTIYF. CDR3 in DNA: TGTGCCAGCCGATTGGGGCCGAACTCTGGAAACACCATATATTTT.

V is TRBV9 and J is TRBJ2-2, with D unclear. Germline CDR1 is SGDLS and CDR2 is YYNGEE. This CDR3 has 15 amino acids. The V and J ends lost 0 bases and 4 bases respectively, with 10 bases between them. Written as DNA, the CDR3 is TGTGCCAGCAGCGTAGCTCCGGCAGCCACCGGGGAGCTGTTTTTT. It translates to CASSVAPAATGELFF.

V is TRBV12-3 or TRBV12-4 and J is TRBJ2-3; no clear D. V shed 5 bases and J shed 3 bases, with 9 bases lying between them. The CDR3 runs to 13 residues. This CDR3 reads CASSPDGTDTQYF. DNA of the CDR3: TGTGCCAGCAGTCCCGATGGTACAGATACGCAGTATTTT.

This chain joins TRBV30 and TRBJ2-3; 12 bases agree with TRBD2. This CDR3 comprises 14 residues. Per germline, CDR1 GTSNPN and CDR2 SVGIG (reference sequence). V was clipped by 3 bases and J by 6 bases; unmatched bases: 4. CDR3 in DNA: TGTGCCTGGAGACTAGCGGGAGGTCAGGATACGCAGTATTTT. This sequence encodes CAWRLAGGQDTQYF.

The chain has TRBV19 and TRBJ2-3; perhaps TRBD2 as D (7 bases). Germline CDR1 LNHDA, CDR2 SQIVND (reference sequence). Trimming took off 1 base at V and 1 base at J, with 12 bases between the two ends. The length of the CDR3 is 16 residues. The CDR3 protein is CASSIGGGLGTDTQYF. The CDR3 DNA reads as TGTGCCAGTAGTATAGGGGGGGGCTTGGGCACAGATACGCAGTATTTT.

This chain connects TRBV5-6 to TRBJ1-1, with a tentative D call TRBD1 (5 bases). Germline assignment: CDR1 SGHDT and CDR2 YYEEEE. V was clipped by 0 bases and J by 7 bases, with 13 bases between them. The length of the CDR3 is 14 residues. The CDR3 protein is CASSLVGEWGEAFF. The CDR3 DNA reads as TGTGCCAGCAGCTTGGTAGGGGAATGGGGTGAAGCTTTCTTT.

The chain employs TRBV11-2 and TRBJ2-7, with D hard to call. Germline CDR1 and CDR2: SGHAT and FQNNGV. The V end lost 5 bases, the J end lost 3 bases, and 14 bases lay between the germline ends. This CDR3 comprises 14 residues. The CDR3 region is CASSALVRHYEQYF. CDR3 sequence (DNA): TGTGCCAGCAGCGCCCTAGTTAGACACTACGAGCAGTACTTC.

The genes are TRBV19 and TRBJ1-5; TRBD1 matches 9 bases. The V and J ends lost 6 bases and 3 bases, in that order; junction bases with no gene match: 3. There are 14 residues in the CDR3. The germline CDR1 and CDR2 sequences are LNHDA and SQIVND (reference sequence). The CDR3 spells CASRTGGANQPQHF. In DNA form, the CDR3 reads TGTGCCAGTAGGACAGGGGGAGCCAATCAGCCCCAGCATTTT.

The chain recombines TRBV10-2 with TRBJ1-1; 8 bases map to TRBD1. The germline gives CDR1 WSHSY, CDR2 SAAADI. CDR3 size: 12 residues. The V and J ends lost 6 bases and 7 bases, in that order; junction bases with no gene match: 4. In DNA form, the CDR3 reads TGCGCCAGCAGAGCCGGGACAGGTGAAGCTTTCTTT. Translating gives CASRAGTGEAFF.

This chain joins TRBV11-2 and TRBJ1-6, with no clear D. The ends were cut back, 5 bases at V and 9 bases at J, with 17 bases in the middle. The CDR3 runs 15 residues. The germline gives CDR1 SGHAT, CDR2 FQNNGV. CDR3 region: CASSVLGLRGSPLHF. For the CDR3, the DNA is TGTGCCAGCAGCGTCCTTGGCCTAAGAGGTTCACCCCTCCACTTT.

V is TRBV11-2 and J is TRBJ1-6, with no clear D. V gave up 0 bases and J gave up 1 base, with 4 bases separating them. The CDR3 is made up of 15 amino acids. Per the germline V gene, CDR1 is SGHAT and CDR2 is FQNNGV. The DNA for the CDR3 is TGTGCCAGCAGCTTAGATCGATCCTATAATTCACCCCTCCACTTT. Its protein is CASSLDRSYNSPLHF.